This TCR beta chain was captured in a study of CD8 T cells in ankylosing spondylitis. The CDR3 consists of 13 residues. Trimming removed 4 bases at V and 4 bases at J, with 10 bases between. CDR1 and CDR2 from the germline V gene are SEHNR and FQNEAQ (reference sequence). TCRdb used MiXCR to reprocess the 5' RACE reads, holding one entry per CDR3 protein. The sample holds a few hundred thousand distinct CDR3 sequences, more than 15% seen once. The chain employs TRBV7-9 and TRBJ1-2; no definite D call. The clonotype comes from a male donor with ankylosing spondylitis or in good health (not recorded which). Sequences were obtained from blood, either unsorted or a sorted T cell fraction (not recorded which). The CDR3 coding sequence is TGTGCCAGCAGCTCCCCCGGAAGCTATGGCTACACCTTC. Translating gives CASSSPGSYGYTF.